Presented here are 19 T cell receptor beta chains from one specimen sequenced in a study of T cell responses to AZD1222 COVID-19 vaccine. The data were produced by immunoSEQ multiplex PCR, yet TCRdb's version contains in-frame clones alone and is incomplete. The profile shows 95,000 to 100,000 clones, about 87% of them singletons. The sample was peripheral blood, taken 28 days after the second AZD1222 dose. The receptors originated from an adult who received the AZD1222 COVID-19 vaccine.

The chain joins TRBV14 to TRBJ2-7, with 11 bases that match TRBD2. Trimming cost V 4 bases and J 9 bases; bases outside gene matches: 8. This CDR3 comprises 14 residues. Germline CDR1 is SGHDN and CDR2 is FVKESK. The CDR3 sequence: CASSRTSGHPRQYF. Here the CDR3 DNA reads TGTGCCAGCAGCCGGACTAGCGGGCATCCTCGGCAGTACTTC.

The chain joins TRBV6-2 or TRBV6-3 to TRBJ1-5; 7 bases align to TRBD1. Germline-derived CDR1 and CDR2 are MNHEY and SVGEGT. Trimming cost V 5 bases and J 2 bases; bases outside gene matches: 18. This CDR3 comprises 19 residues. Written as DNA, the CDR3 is TGTGCCAGCAGTCGTCTGACAGGGATTGGGGAACTCGGCAATCAGCCCCAGCATTTT. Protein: CASSRLTGIGELGNQPQHF.

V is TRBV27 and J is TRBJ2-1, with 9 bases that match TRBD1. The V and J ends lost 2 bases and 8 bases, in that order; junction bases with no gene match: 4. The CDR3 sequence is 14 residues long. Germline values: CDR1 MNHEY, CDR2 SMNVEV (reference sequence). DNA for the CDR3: TGTGCCAGCAGTTTAAGTACAGGGGGCGATGAGCAGTTCTTC. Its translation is CASSLSTGGDEQFF.

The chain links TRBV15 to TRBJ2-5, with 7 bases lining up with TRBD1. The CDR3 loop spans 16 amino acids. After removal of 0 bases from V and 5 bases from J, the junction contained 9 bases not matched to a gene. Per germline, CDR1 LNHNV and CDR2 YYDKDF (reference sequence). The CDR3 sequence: CATSREDRFSWETQYF. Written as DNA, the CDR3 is TGTGCCACCAGCAGAGAGGACAGGTTCTCGTGGGAGACCCAGTACTTC.

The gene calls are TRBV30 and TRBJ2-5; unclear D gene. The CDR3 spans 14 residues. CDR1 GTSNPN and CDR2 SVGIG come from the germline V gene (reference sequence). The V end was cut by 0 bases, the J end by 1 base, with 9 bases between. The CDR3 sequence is CAWSVGRAQETQYF. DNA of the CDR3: TGTGCCTGGAGTGTAGGTAGGGCCCAAGAGACCCAGTACTTC. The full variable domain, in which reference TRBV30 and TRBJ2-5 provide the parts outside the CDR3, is SQTIHQWPATLVQPVGSPLSLECTVEGTSNPNLYWYRQAAGRGLQLLFYSVGIGQISSEVPQNLSASRPQDRQFILSSKKLLLSDSGFYLCAWSVGRAQETQYFGPGTRLLVL.

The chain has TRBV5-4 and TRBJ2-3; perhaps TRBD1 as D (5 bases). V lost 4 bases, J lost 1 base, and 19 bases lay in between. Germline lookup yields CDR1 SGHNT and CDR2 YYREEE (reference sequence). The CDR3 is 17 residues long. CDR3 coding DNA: TGTGCCAGCAGCCCCAGGGTTTGGAAAGGACGCACAGATACGCAGTATTTT. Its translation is CASSPRVWKGRTDTQYF.

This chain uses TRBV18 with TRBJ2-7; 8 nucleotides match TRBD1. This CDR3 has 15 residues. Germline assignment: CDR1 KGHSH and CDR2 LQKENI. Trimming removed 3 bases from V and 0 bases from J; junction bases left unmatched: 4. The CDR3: CASSPGTGSSYEQYF. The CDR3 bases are TGTGCCAGCTCACCTGGGACAGGCAGCTCCTACGAGCAGTACTTC.

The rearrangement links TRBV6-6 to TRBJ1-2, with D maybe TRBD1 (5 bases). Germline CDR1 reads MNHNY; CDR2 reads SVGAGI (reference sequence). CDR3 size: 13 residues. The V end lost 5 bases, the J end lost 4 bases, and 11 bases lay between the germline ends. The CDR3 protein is CASSRQDTYGYTF. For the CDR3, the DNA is TGTGCCAGCAGTCGGCAGGACACCTATGGCTACACCTTC.

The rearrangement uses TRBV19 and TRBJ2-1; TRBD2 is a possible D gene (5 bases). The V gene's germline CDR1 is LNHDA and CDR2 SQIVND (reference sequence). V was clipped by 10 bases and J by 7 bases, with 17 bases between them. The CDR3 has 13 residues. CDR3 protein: CATRPGWSNEQFF. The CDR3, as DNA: TGTGCCACTAGGCCGGGATGGTCAAATGAGCAGTTCTTC.

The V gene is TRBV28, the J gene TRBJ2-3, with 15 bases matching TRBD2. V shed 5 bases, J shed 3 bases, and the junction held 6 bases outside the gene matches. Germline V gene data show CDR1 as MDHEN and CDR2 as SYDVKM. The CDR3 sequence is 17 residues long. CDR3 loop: CASSHGLAGGPTDTQYF. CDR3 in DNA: TGTGCCAGCAGTCACGGACTAGCGGGAGGGCCAACAGATACGCAGTATTTT.

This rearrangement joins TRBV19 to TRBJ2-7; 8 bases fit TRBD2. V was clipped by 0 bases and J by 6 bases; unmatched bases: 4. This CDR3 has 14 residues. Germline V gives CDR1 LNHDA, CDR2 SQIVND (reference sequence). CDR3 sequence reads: CASSIEAGVPEQYF. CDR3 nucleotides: TGTGCCAGTAGTATAGAAGCGGGAGTCCCCGAGCAGTACTTC.

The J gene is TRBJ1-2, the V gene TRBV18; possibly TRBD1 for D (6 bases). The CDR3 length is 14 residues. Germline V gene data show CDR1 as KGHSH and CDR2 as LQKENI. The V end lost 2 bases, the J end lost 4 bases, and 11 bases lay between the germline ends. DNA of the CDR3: TGTGCCAGCTCACCAAGGACAGACCGCTATGGCTACACCTTC. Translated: CASSPRTDRYGYTF.

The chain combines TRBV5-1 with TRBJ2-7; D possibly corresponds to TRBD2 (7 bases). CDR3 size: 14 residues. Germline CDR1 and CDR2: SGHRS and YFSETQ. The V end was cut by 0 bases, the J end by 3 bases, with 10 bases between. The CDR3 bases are TGCGCCAGCAGCTTGGTGGGGGGGCTCTACGAGCAGTACTTC. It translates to CASSLVGGLYEQYF.

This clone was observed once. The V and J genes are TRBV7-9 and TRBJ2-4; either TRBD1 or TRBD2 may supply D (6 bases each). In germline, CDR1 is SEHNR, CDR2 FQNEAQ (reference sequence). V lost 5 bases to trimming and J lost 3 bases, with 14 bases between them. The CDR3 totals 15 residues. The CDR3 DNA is TGTGCCAGCAGCCACCGAGGGGGAGGCAAAAACATTCAGTACTTC. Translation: CASSHRGGGKNIQYF.

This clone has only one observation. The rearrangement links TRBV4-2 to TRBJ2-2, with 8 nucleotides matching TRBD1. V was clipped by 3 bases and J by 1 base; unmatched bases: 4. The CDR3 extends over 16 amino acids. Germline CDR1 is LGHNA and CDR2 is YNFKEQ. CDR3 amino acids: CASSQGDRGNTGELFF. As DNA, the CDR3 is TGTGCCAGCAGCCAGGGTGACAGGGGGAACACCGGGGAGCTGTTTTTT.

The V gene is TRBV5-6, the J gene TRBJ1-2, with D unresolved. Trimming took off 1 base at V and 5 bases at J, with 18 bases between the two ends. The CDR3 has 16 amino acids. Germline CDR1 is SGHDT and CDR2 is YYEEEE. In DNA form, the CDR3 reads TGTGCCAGCAGCTTGACCGTGGTGGCGTCCGGGTATGGCTACACCTTC. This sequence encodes CASSLTVVASGYGYTF.

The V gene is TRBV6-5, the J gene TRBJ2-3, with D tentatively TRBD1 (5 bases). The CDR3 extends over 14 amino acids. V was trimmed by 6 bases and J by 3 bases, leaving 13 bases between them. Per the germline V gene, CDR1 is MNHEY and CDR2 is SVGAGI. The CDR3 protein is CASRGRVETDTQYF. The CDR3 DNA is TGTGCCAGCAGAGGCAGGGTCGAGACAGATACGCAGTATTTT.

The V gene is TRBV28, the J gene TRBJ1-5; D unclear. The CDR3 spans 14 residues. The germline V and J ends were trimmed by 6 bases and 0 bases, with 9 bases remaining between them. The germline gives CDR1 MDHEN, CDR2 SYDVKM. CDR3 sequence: CASSLSYSNQPQHF. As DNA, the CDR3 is TGTGCCAGCAGCTTAAGCTATAGCAATCAGCCCCAGCATTTT.

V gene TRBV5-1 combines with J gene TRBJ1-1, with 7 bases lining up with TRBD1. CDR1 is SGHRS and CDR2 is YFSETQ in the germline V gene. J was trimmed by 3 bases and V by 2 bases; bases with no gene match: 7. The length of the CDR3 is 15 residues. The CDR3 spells CASSFLSRGDTEAFF. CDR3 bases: TGCGCCAGCAGCTTTCTGTCCAGGGGGGACACTGAAGCTTTCTTT.